Listed below are T cell receptor beta chains from one sample, sequenced in a study of read filtering for tumor transcriptome and immune sequencing. TCRdb re-called the reads with MiXCR, one entry per CDR3 protein. Altogether roughly 130,000 distinct CDR3 sequences are present, roughly 13% being singletons, with the ten largest covering roughly 9.6%. The sample taken for sequencing was a population of CD138-negative cells sorted from bone marrow. These receptors all stem from a donor aged 40 or older with multiple myeloma. Both conserved end residues are part of each CDR3. D genes are given only for firm matches. Size values are once, few and many counts, or a class for expanded clones, and some rows have none.

clone_size: few; d_call: -; v_call: TRBV6-2/TRBV6-3; j_call: TRBJ2-5; cdr3_nt: TGTGCCAGCAGTTACTCGATAGAGACCCAGTACTTC; cdr3_aa: CASSYSIETQYF
clone_size: -; d_call: TRBD2; v_call: TRBV30; j_call: TRBJ2-1; cdr3_nt: TGTGCCTGGAGTGGGGGAGGGGAGCAGTTCTTC; cdr3_aa: CAWSGGGEQFF
clone_size: many; d_call: TRBD1; v_call: TRBV3-1; j_call: TRBJ2-7; cdr3_nt: TGTGCCAGCAGCCGTAAGGGACAGGGATCCTACGAGCAGTACTTC; cdr3_aa: CASSRKGQGSYEQYF
clone_size: many; d_call: -; v_call: TRBV3-1; j_call: TRBJ2-6; cdr3_nt: TGTGCCAGCAGCCTCACCGGGGCCAGCTTTGGGGCCAACGTCCTGACTTTC; cdr3_aa: CASSLTGASFGANVLTF
clone_size: -; d_call: TRBD2; v_call: TRBV5-4; j_call: TRBJ2-7; cdr3_nt: TGTGCCAGCAGCTCCCAGCGGGATCCCTACGAGCAGTACTTC; cdr3_aa: CASSSQRDPYEQYF
clone_size: many; d_call: TRBD1; v_call: TRBV29-1; j_call: TRBJ2-1; cdr3_nt: TGCAGCGGTCGACAGGGGGTAAGCAACAATGAGCAGTTCTTC; cdr3_aa: CSGRQGVSNNEQFF
clone_size: many; d_call: -; v_call: TRBV7-9; j_call: TRBJ1-1; cdr3_nt: TGTGCCAGCAGCTTGTCAGGGGTTGGCGGGACTGAAGCTTTCTTT; cdr3_aa: CASSLSGVGGTEAFF
clone_size: -; d_call: -; v_call: TRBV7-9; j_call: TRBJ2-3; cdr3_nt: TGTGCCAGCAGCCCGACCCTATTTAGCACAGATACGCAGTATTTT; cdr3_aa: CASSPTLFSTDTQYF
clone_size: -; d_call: -; v_call: TRBV30; j_call: TRBJ1-2; cdr3_nt: TGTGCCTGGAGGGGGGCCTATGGCTACACCTTC; cdr3_aa: CAWRGAYGYTF
clone_size: many; d_call: -; v_call: TRBV2; j_call: TRBJ2-1; cdr3_nt: TGTGCCAGCAGTGCGGGACTTGGAGATGAGCAGTTCTTC; cdr3_aa: CASSAGLGDEQFF
clone_size: -; d_call: -; v_call: TRBV12-3/TRBV12-4; j_call: TRBJ2-5; cdr3_nt: TGTGCCAGCAAAGCGGGCGAGACCCAGTACTTC; cdr3_aa: CASKAGETQYF
clone_size: -; d_call: TRBD1; v_call: TRBV29-1; j_call: TRBJ2-5; cdr3_nt: TGCAGCGTAACCGGGACAGCTCCTTGGGAGACCCAGTACTTC; cdr3_aa: CSVTGTAPWETQYF
clone_size: -; d_call: -; v_call: TRBV29-1; j_call: TRBJ2-3; cdr3_nt: TGCAGCGTTGAAGTGGCGGCTAGCACAGATACGCAGTATTTT; cdr3_aa: CSVEVAASTDTQYF
clone_size: many; d_call: -; v_call: TRBV4-2; j_call: TRBJ1-5; cdr3_nt: TGTGCCAGCAGCCAAGAGGGGTCAAATCAGCCCCAGCATTTT; cdr3_aa: CASSQEGSNQPQHF
clone_size: -; d_call: -; v_call: TRBV20-1; j_call: TRBJ2-1; cdr3_nt: TGCAGTGCTAGGGGGGCCCCAGGGGATGAGCGGTTCTTC; cdr3_aa: CSARGAPGDERFF
clone_size: many; d_call: -; v_call: TRBV12-3/TRBV12-4; j_call: TRBJ2-3; cdr3_nt: TGTGCCAGCAGTTTTGGCTCTAGCACAGATACGCAGTATTTT; cdr3_aa: CASSFGSSTDTQYF
clone_size: many; d_call: -; v_call: TRBV28; j_call: TRBJ2-6; cdr3_nt: TGTGCCAGCCACACGTCCGGCTCTGGGGCCAACGTCCTGACTTTC; cdr3_aa: CASHTSGSGANVLTF
clone_size: many; d_call: -; v_call: TRBV11-2; j_call: TRBJ2-1; cdr3_nt: TGTGCCAGCAGTCACGACGCGAGCTCCTACAATGAGCAGTTCTTC; cdr3_aa: CASSHDASSYNEQFF
clone_size: many; d_call: TRBD1; v_call: TRBV30; j_call: TRBJ1-1; cdr3_nt: TGTGCCTGGAGTCCCGGGACAGTTGAAGCTTTCTTT; cdr3_aa: CAWSPGTVEAFF
clone_size: many; d_call: -; v_call: TRBV29-1; j_call: TRBJ2-3; cdr3_nt: TGCAGCGTTGTCAGAGGAGGTGGCGATACGCAGTATTTT; cdr3_aa: CSVVRGGGDTQYF
clone_size: -; d_call: TRBD2; v_call: TRBV7-2; j_call: TRBJ2-3; cdr3_nt: TGTGACAGCAGCCTCGCTAGCGGGGATACAGACACGCAGTATTTT; cdr3_aa: CDSSLASGDTDTQYF
clone_size: many; d_call: -; v_call: TRBV24-1; j_call: TRBJ2-1; cdr3_nt: TGTGCCACCAGTGATTCCCGCTTCCGGGACAACTACAATGAGCAGTTCTTC; cdr3_aa: CATSDSRFRDNYNEQFF
clone_size: -; d_call: -; v_call: TRBV19; j_call: TRBJ2-3; cdr3_nt: TGTGCCAGTAGTAGCGGGACCCTTCTCGCGGATACGCAGTATTTT; cdr3_aa: CASSSGTLLADTQYF
clone_size: many; d_call: -; v_call: TRBV24-1; j_call: TRBJ2-7; cdr3_nt: TGTGCCACCAGTGACCCCGGGACCTACGAGCAGTACTTC; cdr3_aa: CATSDPGTYEQYF
clone_size: -; d_call: TRBD1; v_call: TRBV20-1; j_call: TRBJ2-5; cdr3_nt: TGCAGTGCTAGAGGGGTCGGCAGGGGGAAAGAGACCCAGTACTTC; cdr3_aa: CSARGVGRGKETQYF
clone_size: -; d_call: -; v_call: TRBV19; j_call: TRBJ2-6; cdr3_nt: TGTGCCAGTAGTATTGGGGGTTCCGGGGCCAACGTCCTGACTTTC; cdr3_aa: CASSIGGSGANVLTF
clone_size: many; d_call: -; v_call: TRBV29-1; j_call: TRBJ2-3; cdr3_nt: TGCAGCCACCGGGCAGCTTCCACAGATACGCAGTATTTT; cdr3_aa: CSHRAASTDTQYF
clone_size: many; d_call: TRBD2; v_call: TRBV28; j_call: TRBJ2-1; cdr3_nt: TGTGCCAGCAGTTACGCGGGGGGTTCTCGGGGTGAGCAGTTCTTC; cdr3_aa: CASSYAGGSRGEQFF
clone_size: many; d_call: -; v_call: TRBV11-2; j_call: TRBJ2-1; cdr3_nt: TGTGCCAGCAGCTTTGGGATAGTAGGCAATGAGCAGTTCTTC; cdr3_aa: CASSFGIVGNEQFF
clone_size: few; d_call: -; v_call: TRBV3-1; j_call: TRBJ2-3; cdr3_nt: TGTGCCAGCGCCCCGGGAATAGATACGCAGTATTTT; cdr3_aa: CASAPGIDTQYF
clone_size: many; d_call: -; v_call: TRBV7-3; j_call: TRBJ2-5; cdr3_nt: TGTGCCAGCAGCTTAGACGAGGGGACCCAGTACTTC; cdr3_aa: CASSLDEGTQYF
clone_size: few; d_call: -; v_call: TRBV4-1; j_call: TRBJ1-2; cdr3_nt: TGCGCCAGCAGCCAAGATTCCGGCGCGGGCCCTGGCTACACCTTC; cdr3_aa: CASSQDSGAGPGYTF
clone_size: many; d_call: -; v_call: TRBV2; j_call: TRBJ2-2; cdr3_nt: TGTGCCAGCAGTGATACAGGGCGGACCGGGGAGCTGTTTTTT; cdr3_aa: CASSDTGRTGELFF
clone_size: many; d_call: TRBD2; v_call: TRBV7-2; j_call: TRBJ2-1; cdr3_nt: TGTGCCAGCAGCCCCTACCGGGAGGGCAACAATGAGCAGTTCTTC; cdr3_aa: CASSPYREGNNEQFF
clone_size: many; d_call: -; v_call: TRBV5-1; j_call: TRBJ2-5; cdr3_nt: TGCGCCAGCAGCTTGGGGCAAGCCGAGGAGACCCAGTACTTC; cdr3_aa: CASSLGQAEETQYF
clone_size: few; d_call: TRBD2; v_call: TRBV14; j_call: TRBJ2-5; cdr3_nt: TGTGCCAGCAGCCAAGGGCTAGCGGTTGAGACCCAGTACTTC; cdr3_aa: CASSQGLAVETQYF
clone_size: many; d_call: -; v_call: TRBV6-2/TRBV6-3; j_call: TRBJ1-1; cdr3_nt: TGTGCCAGCAGTTACTCGGGGGTCACTGAAGCTTTCTTT; cdr3_aa: CASSYSGVTEAFF
clone_size: many; d_call: -; v_call: TRBV6-5; j_call: TRBJ2-2; cdr3_nt: TGTGCCAGCAGTTACTTCAGCTCCGGGGAGCTGTTTTTT; cdr3_aa: CASSYFSSGELFF
clone_size: many; d_call: -; v_call: TRBV12-3/TRBV12-4; j_call: TRBJ2-7; cdr3_nt: TGTGCCAGCAGTTTCGGTCAGGGGAACGCCTACGAGCAGTACTTC; cdr3_aa: CASSFGQGNAYEQYF
clone_size: -; d_call: -; v_call: TRBV2; j_call: TRBJ2-4; cdr3_nt: TGTGCCAGCAGCCTCGGGACACCCTCCCTAGCCAAAAACATTCAGTACTTC; cdr3_aa: CASSLGTPSLAKNIQYF
clone_size: many; d_call: -; v_call: TRBV7-6; j_call: TRBJ2-1; cdr3_nt: TGTGCCAGCAGCTTAGAAAGAGTCAATGAGCAGTTCTTC; cdr3_aa: CASSLERVNEQFF
clone_size: many; d_call: -; v_call: TRBV13; j_call: TRBJ1-4; cdr3_nt: TGTGCCAGCAGCAGAAGGGGGGCGGGTAATGAAAAACTGTTTTTT; cdr3_aa: CASSRRGAGNEKLFF
clone_size: -; d_call: TRBD2; v_call: TRBV20-1; j_call: TRBJ2-3; cdr3_nt: TGCAGTGCTCTCCAAGCGGGGGGCCCCGGAGATACGCAGTATTTT; cdr3_aa: CSALQAGGPGDTQYF
clone_size: many; d_call: -; v_call: TRBV6-6; j_call: TRBJ1-1; cdr3_nt: TGTGCCAGCAGTTTCGACGGAGGTACTGAAGCTTTCTTT; cdr3_aa: CASSFDGGTEAFF
clone_size: many; d_call: -; v_call: TRBV28; j_call: TRBJ2-1; cdr3_nt: TGTGCCAGCAGTTTAAGGTCAAATGAGCAGTTCTTC; cdr3_aa: CASSLRSNEQFF
clone_size: many; d_call: TRBD2; v_call: TRBV20-1; j_call: TRBJ2-1; cdr3_nt: TGCAGTGCTAGTCCTGCGGGAGCAGGGAATGAGCAGTTCTTC; cdr3_aa: CSASPAGAGNEQFF
clone_size: many; d_call: -; v_call: TRBV3-1; j_call: TRBJ2-1; cdr3_nt: TGTGCCAGCACCAGGGCCAATGAGCAGTTCTTC; cdr3_aa: CASTRANEQFF
clone_size: many; d_call: TRBD1; v_call: TRBV3-1; j_call: TRBJ2-1; cdr3_nt: TGTGCCAGCAGCCACGGACAGGGGTTTTTCAATGAGCAGTTCTTC; cdr3_aa: CASSHGQGFFNEQFF
clone_size: many; d_call: -; v_call: TRBV20-1; j_call: TRBJ1-1; cdr3_nt: TGCAGTGCTAGTATTCCAGGAAACACTGAAGCTTTCTTT; cdr3_aa: CSASIPGNTEAFF
clone_size: -; d_call: -; v_call: TRBV20-1; j_call: TRBJ2-3; cdr3_nt: TGCAGTGTCGCCCCACTGACTAGCACAGATACGCAGTATTTT; cdr3_aa: CSVAPLTSTDTQYF
clone_size: many; d_call: -; v_call: TRBV7-2; j_call: TRBJ2-3; cdr3_nt: TGTGCCAGCAGCTACACAGGTCCCCCAGATACGCAGTATTTT; cdr3_aa: CASSYTGPPDTQYF
clone_size: many; d_call: TRBD1; v_call: TRBV7-2; j_call: TRBJ1-5; cdr3_nt: TGTGCCAGCAGCTTAGTTTATGCATCAGGGGGCGGGCAGCCCCAGCATTTT; cdr3_aa: CASSLVYASGGGQPQHF
clone_size: many; d_call: TRBD2; v_call: TRBV2; j_call: TRBJ2-1; cdr3_nt: TGTGCCAGCAGTGATAGCGGGAGCTACAATGAGCAGTTCTTC; cdr3_aa: CASSDSGSYNEQFF
clone_size: -; d_call: -; v_call: TRBV29-1; j_call: TRBJ2-2; cdr3_nt: TGCAGCGTCCTTCACAGCCAAATCAACACCGGGGAGCTGTTTTTT; cdr3_aa: CSVLHSQINTGELFF
clone_size: many; d_call: -; v_call: TRBV6-1; j_call: TRBJ2-1; cdr3_nt: TGTGCCAGCAAAAAAATAGGGGACCGGGGGAGTCGTGAGCAGTTCTTC; cdr3_aa: CASKKIGDRGSREQFF
clone_size: many; d_call: -; v_call: TRBV20-1; j_call: TRBJ2-7; cdr3_nt: TGCAGTGCTAGGCGAGGGTCTAGCAGGACGTACGAGCAGTACTTC; cdr3_aa: CSARRGSSRTYEQYF
clone_size: many; d_call: -; v_call: TRBV12-3/TRBV12-4; j_call: TRBJ2-2; cdr3_nt: TGTGCCAGCAGTGTGGGAGGCCCCGGGGAGCTGTTTTTT; cdr3_aa: CASSVGGPGELFF